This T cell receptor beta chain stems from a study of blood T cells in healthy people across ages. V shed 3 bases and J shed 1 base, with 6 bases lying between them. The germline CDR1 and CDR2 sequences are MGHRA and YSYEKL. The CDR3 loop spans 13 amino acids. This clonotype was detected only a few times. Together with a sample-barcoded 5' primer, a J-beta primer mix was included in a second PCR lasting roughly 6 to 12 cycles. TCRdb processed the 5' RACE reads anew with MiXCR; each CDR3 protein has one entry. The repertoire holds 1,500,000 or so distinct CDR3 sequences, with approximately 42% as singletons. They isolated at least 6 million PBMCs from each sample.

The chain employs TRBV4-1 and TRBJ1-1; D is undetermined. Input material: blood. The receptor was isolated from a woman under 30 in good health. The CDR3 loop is CASSQLRNTEAFF. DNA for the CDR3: TGCGCCAGCAGCCAGCTACGGAACACTGAAGCTTTCTTT.